This is a list of T cell receptor beta chains from one sample in a study of T cells in localized non-small cell lung cancer. Some clones are missing from TCRdb's copy, which holds only in-frame ones; the method was immunoSEQ multiplex PCR. This sample has nearly 35,000 clones; roughly 86% occur once, and the top ten carry roughly 4%. Sequences were derived from peripheral blood, sampled before any cancer treatment. The receptors come from a woman aged 35 to 70 with stage I lung adenocarcinoma. Both conserved end residues are trimmed from each CDR3.

V	J	CDR3
TRBV5-8	TRBJ2-2	ASRRTNTGELF
TRBV6-6	TRBJ1-5	ASSRDRWGDQPQH
TRBV5-1	TRBJ2-5	ASSSGTLSPQETQY
TRBV6-1	TRBJ1-5	ASNRGHQPQH
TRBV7-2	TRBJ2-1	ASSLVGGPLRDNEQF
TRBV19	TRBJ2-2	ASTQDRGGTGELF
TRBV11-2	TRBJ1-2	ASSLAVTGARDYGYT
TRBV4-3	TRBJ2-2	ASSQDWRQATGELF
TRBV6-5	TRBJ2-7	ASSYGISGPYEQY
TRBV11-3	TRBJ2-5	ASSRRTAEETQY
TRBV29-1	TRBJ1-2	SVVGPGKANYGYT
TRBV5-1	TRBJ2-7	ASRGTGTGEREQY